This T cell receptor (beta chain) was observed in a study of cytomegalovirus exposure and HLA in healthy donors. The overall study: The study's early data release held about 77 million unique TCRs from HLA-typed donors.

This CDR3 has 15 amino acids. Germline trimming cut 4 bases from V and 0 bases from J; bases unmatched to any gene: 5. Germline assignment: CDR1 SGHTA and CDR2 FQGNSA. Comments on this clone: The antigen is unknown.

PCR used 60 Vbeta primers and 13 Jbeta primers. Profiled with immunoSEQ multiplex PCR; TCRdb holds only in-frame clones, not every one. Of under 150,000 clones in the sample, about two thirds were seen once. Study-wide results and limits: High sensitivity and specificity were reportedly achieved when the classifier diagnosed cytomegalovirus status. With later analysis, a missense DCLRE1C variant became linked to TCR beta V- and J-gene trimming. As confirmed in vitro, three CMV-associated chains were specific for CMV antigens.

This receptor was identified in a man aged 45-60 years in good health and CMV-seropositive. The chain is built from TRBV7-2 and TRBJ2-7, with 8 bases that match TRBD2. Input material: PBMCs. This CDR3 is CASSYERGSSYEQYF. The CDR3 nucleotides read TGTGCCAGCAGCTATGAGCGGGGGAGCTCCTACGAGCAGTACTTC.